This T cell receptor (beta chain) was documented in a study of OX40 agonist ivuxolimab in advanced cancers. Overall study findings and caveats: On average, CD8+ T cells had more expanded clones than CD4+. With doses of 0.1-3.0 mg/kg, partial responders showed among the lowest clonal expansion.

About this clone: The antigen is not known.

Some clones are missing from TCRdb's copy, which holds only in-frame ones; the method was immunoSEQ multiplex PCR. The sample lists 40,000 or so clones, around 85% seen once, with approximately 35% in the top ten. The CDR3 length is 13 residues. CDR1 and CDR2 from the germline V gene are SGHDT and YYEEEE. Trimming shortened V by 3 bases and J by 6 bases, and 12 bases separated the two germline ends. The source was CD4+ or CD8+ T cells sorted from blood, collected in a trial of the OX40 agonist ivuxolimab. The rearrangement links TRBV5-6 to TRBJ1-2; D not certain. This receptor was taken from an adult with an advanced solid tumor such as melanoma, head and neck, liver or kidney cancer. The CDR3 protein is CASSYGSSNGYTF. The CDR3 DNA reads TGTGCCAGCAGCTACGGATCAAGCAATGGCTACACCTTC.